This T cell receptor beta chain derives from a study of OX40 agonist ivuxolimab in advanced cancers. The overall study: Treatment received earlier with anti-PD-1, anti-PD-L1 or anti-CTLA-4 agents was allowed, and 40% had some. General study results and limits: In the expanded peripheral T cells, antigen specificity was never determined. Low normalized clonal expansion also occurred in some nonresponding patients.

The CDR3 consists of 14 residues. With 3 bases removed from V and 7 bases from J, the gap between germline ends came to 15 bases. Germline loops: CDR1 WNHNN, CDR2 SYGVQD (reference sequence). Systemic immunosuppression or a history of autoimmune disease excluded patients. Libraries were prepared by immunoSEQ multiplex PCR; TCRdb keeps only in-frame clonotypes and omits some of them. The data show under 50,000 clones, about three quarters seen once. With regard to this clone: Its antigen is currently unknown.

Source: CD4+ or CD8+ T cells sorted from blood, taken in a trial of the OX40 agonist ivuxolimab. The source is an adult with an advanced solid tumor such as melanoma, head and neck, liver or kidney cancer. The V call is TRBV10-1, the J call TRBJ1-2, with a possible D match to TRBD1 (5 bases). This CDR3 reads CASSEPPPRGGYTF. The DNA for the CDR3 is TGCGCCAGCAGTGAACCCCCCCCAAGGGGTGGCTACACCTTC.